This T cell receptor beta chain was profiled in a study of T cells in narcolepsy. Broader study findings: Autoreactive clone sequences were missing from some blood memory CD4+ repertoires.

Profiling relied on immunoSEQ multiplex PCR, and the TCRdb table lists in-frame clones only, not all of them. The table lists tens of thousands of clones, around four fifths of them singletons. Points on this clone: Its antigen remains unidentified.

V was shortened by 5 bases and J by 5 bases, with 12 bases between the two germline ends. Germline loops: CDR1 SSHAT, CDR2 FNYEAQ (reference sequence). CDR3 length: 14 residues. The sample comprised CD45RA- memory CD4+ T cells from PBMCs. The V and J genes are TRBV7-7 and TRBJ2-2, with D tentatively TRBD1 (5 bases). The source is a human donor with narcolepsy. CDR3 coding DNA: TGTGCCAGCAGCCCTGGACATCCGACCGGGGAGCTGTTTTTT. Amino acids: CASSPGHPTGELFF.